Below, 22 T cell receptor delta chains from the same sample are listed, as sequenced in a study of intestinal T cells in coeliac disease. Ten to eleven formalin-fixed paraffin-embedded scrolls, each 5 µm thick, supplied each case's genomic DNA. BIOMED-2 primers amplified bulk TRD sequences from about 140 ng of biopsy DNA. TCRdb re-called the multiplex PCR reads using CATT. The table includes some 200 delta-chain clones, less than 75% detected once. The sequenced sample consisted of a duodenal biopsy. The origin of the receptors is a human donor with celiac disease.

CDR3 in DNA: TGTGCTTCATTGTGCCCCGGCAGAGGGGCCGATAAACTCATCTTT. Protein sequence: CASLCPGRGADKLIF. The assigned J gene is TRDJ1, but the V gene is uncalled. The CDR3 loop spans 15 amino acids.

The chain couples TRDV1 to TRDJ1, with D perhaps TRDD3 (6 bases). The CDR3 runs 16 residues. The germline V gene encodes CDR1 TSWWSYY and CDR2 QGS. V was trimmed by 2 bases and J by 8 bases, leaving 21 bases between them. CDR3 loop: CALGEVGPPLGSKLIF. DNA for the CDR3: TGTGCTCTTGGGGAAGTGGGGCCCCCGCTGGGGAGCAAACTCATCTTT.

This clone turned up a few times. The CDR3 here is CAFPPPDKLIF. CDR3 bases: TGTGCCTTCCCTCCTCCCGATAAACTCATCTTT. This sequence joins TRDV2 and TRDJ1; D gene uncertain. Between the trimmed V and J ends, which lost 8 bases and 3 bases, there was a span of 9 bases. This CDR3 spans 11 amino acids. CDR1 and CDR2 from the germline V gene are GEAIGNYY and EKD.

The CDR3 DNA reads as TGTGCCTGTGACAGTACTGGGGGATACGCGTATAAACTCATCTTT. It codes for CACDSTGGYAYKLIF. The chain combines TRDV2 with TRDJ1; 13 bases fit TRDD3. The CDR3 is made up of 15 amino acids. Trimming removed 2 bases from V and 6 bases from J; junction bases left unmatched: 5. CDR1 and CDR2 (germline): GEAIGNYY, EKD.

This clone rates as hyperexpanded. The same CDR3 arises from other DNA sequences in this sample as well. The chain links TRDV2 to TRDJ1; 11 nucleotides agree with TRDD3. The CDR3 runs 21 residues. The V gene end was trimmed by 0 bases and the J gene end by 0 bases; junction bases not matched to a gene: 17. The V gene's germline CDR1 is GEAIGNYY and CDR2 EKD. This CDR3 reads CACDTLTGGYSGPEYTDKLIF. The CDR3 region has the DNA TGTGCCTGTGACACCCTTACTGGGGGATATTCGGGCCCTGAGTACACCGATAAACTCATCTTT.

This clone counts as large. This chain uses TRAV29/DV5 with TRDJ1, with 9 bases fitting TRDD2. Germline V gene sequence: CDR1 NSMFDY, CDR2 ISSIKDK. The CDR3 is made up of 21 amino acids. With 1 base clipped from V and 0 bases from J, the junction kept 22 bases outside the gene matches. The CDR3 DNA sequence: TGTGCAGCAAGCTATACGGCCTTCCTACGTTTCTGGGGAACGAACACCGATAAACTCATCTTT. Its translation: CAASYTAFLRFWGTNTDKLIF.

To note about this clone: A far more abundant clone sits one base away, making this likely a read error. The rearrangement joins TRDV2 to TRDJ1; D possibly corresponds to TRDD3 (7 bases). V lost 3 bases to trimming and J lost 1 base, with 47 bases between them. Germline CDR1 GEAIGNYY, CDR2 EKD. This CDR3 comprises 26 residues. The CDR3 here is CACDLGLPAKLGFVGPWCLSTDKLIF. The CDR3 DNA reads as TGTGCCTGTGACTTGGGCCTTCCCGCGAAACTGGGGTTTGTGGGGCCCTGGTGTCTGAGCACCGATAAACTCATCTTT.

J is TRDJ1 and V is TRDV1; 13 positions agree with TRDD3. The CDR3 loop spans 23 amino acids. With V trimmed by 5 bases and J by 1 base, 25 bases remained unmatched. From germline, CDR1 is TSWWSYY and CDR2 QGS. Here the CDR3 DNA reads TGTGCTCTTGGGAAGGGGGGGGTCTTCCCCCTAACTGGGGGATACGAGGGCACCGATAAACTCATCTTT. It is translated as CALGKGGVFPLTGGYEGTDKLIF.

In the case of this clone: This likely reflects a read error, since a far larger clone is one base away. The CDR3 loop is CALGEPSWETLLLHLYTDKLIF. The DNA of the CDR3 is TGTGCTCTTGGGGAACCTTCCTGGGAGACCCTTCTTCTACACCTTTACACCGATAAACTCATCTTT. This chain uses TRDV1 with TRDJ1; D perhaps matches TRDD2 (6 bases). This CDR3 comprises 22 residues. The V end lost 1 base, the J end lost 0 bases, and 30 bases lay between the germline ends. CDR1 and CDR2 from the germline V gene are TSWWSYY and QGS.

V and J are TRDV1 and TRDJ1; TRDD3 matches at 12 bases. CDR1 and CDR2 (germline): TSWWSYY, QGS. V dropped 2 bases and J dropped 3; count of bases not matched to a gene: 22. This CDR3 is 22 amino acids long. The CDR3 DNA follows: TGTGCTCTTGGGGAAAGGGGAGCCTTCCTACGTTGTACTGGGGGATACTCCGATAAACTCATCTTT. Its protein product is CALGERGAFLRCTGGYSDKLIF.

As concerns this clone: A read error likely explains this, since a far larger clone differs by one base. The chain employs TRDV2 and TRDJ1; weak D call: TRDD3 (7 bases). Trimming stripped 3 bases from V and 1 base from J, with 47 bases between. CDR3 length equals 26 residues. Looked up from germline, CDR1 is GEAIGNYY and CDR2 is EKD. The CDR3, as DNA: TGTGCCTGTGACTTGGGCCTTCCCGCGAAACTGGGGTTTGTGGGGCCCTGGCGTCCGAGCACCGATAAACTCATCTTT. It codes for CACDLGLPAKLGFVGPWRPSTDKLIF.

Within the sample, this clone is large. This chain links TRDV3 with TRDJ1, with unresolved D. From germline, CDR1 is TVYSNPD and CDR2 GDNSRS (reference sequence). V dropped 3 bases and J dropped 0 bases, with 17 bases sitting between them. The CDR3 spans 15 residues. The CDR3 nucleotides are TGTGCCTTATACTCCCGGTTCCCGTACACCGATAAACTCATCTTT. It codes for CALYSRFPYTDKLIF.

V is TRAV29/DV5 and J is TRDJ1, with 13 bases fitting TRDD3. Germline V lookup: CDR1 NSMFDY, CDR2 ISSIKDK. V was clipped by 4 bases and J by 0 bases; unmatched bases: 27. This CDR3 has 23 residues. CDR3 protein: CAADLPPCCWGTGGYGDTDKLIF. As DNA, the CDR3 is TGTGCAGCAGATCTTCCTCCCTGTTGCTGGGGTACTGGGGGATACGGGGACACCGATAAACTCATCTTT.

Points on this clone: A single base is all that separates this from a far larger clone, so a read error is likely. The V gene is TRDV1, the J gene TRDJ1; 8 bases are a match to TRDD3. The germline V gene encodes CDR1 TSWWSYY and CDR2 QGS. CDR3 length: 22 amino acids. V lost 2 bases and J lost 0; bases outside the gene matches: 23. The CDR3, as DNA: TGTGCTCTTGGGGAAACTTCCTGGGGGACCCTTCTTCTACACCTTTACACCGATAAACTCATCTTT. Its protein is CALGETSWGTLLLHLYTDKLIF.

In this sample, this clone turned up a few times. This likely traces to a read error, being one base from a far larger clone. This specimen includes other DNA sequences encoding the same CDR3. V is TRDV1 and J is TRDJ1; TRDD3 aligns across 10 bases. The CDR3 has 18 residues. The germline gives CDR1 TSWWSYY, CDR2 QGS. CDR3 in DNA: TGTGCTCTCGGGGAAAAGGGGTGGGGGATACTATTAACCGATAAACTCATCTTT. This translates into CALGEKGWGILLTDKLIF.

For this clone: A read error likely explains this, since a far larger clone differs by one base. Distinct nucleotide sequences in the sample also encode this CDR3. The chain employs TRDV1 and TRDJ1; TRDD3 agrees at 9 bases. This CDR3 is 23 amino acids long. From germline, CDR1 is TSWWSYY and CDR2 QGS. After removal of 5 bases from V and 5 bases from J, the junction contained 33 bases not matched to a gene. The CDR3: CALGKGGVFPLTGGRFGTDKLIF. The CDR3 DNA reads as TGTGCTCTTGGGAAGGGGGGGGTCTTCCCCCTAACTGGGGGAAGGTTCGGCACAGATAAACTCATCTTT.

This chain connects TRDV1 to TRDJ1; the match to TRDD3 covers 13 bases. Trimming at V came to 8 bases and at J to 8 bases, leaving 14 bases not matched to a gene. Germline CDR1 and CDR2: TSWWSYY and QGS. CDR3 size: 16 residues. The CDR3 reads CALRLLGDTRSKKLIF. DNA of the CDR3: TGTGCTCTTCGCTTACTGGGGGATACGCGGAGTAAAAAACTCATCTTT.

Only a few counts were recorded for this clone. This is likely an artifact of a read error, given a far larger clone one base away. In nucleotides, the CDR3 is TGTGCTCTTGGGGAACTAAGTCCTACGCGGGTTCCGAGCTGGGGGATGCTCATCGATAAACTCATCTTT. It encodes CALGELSPTRVPSWGMLIDKLIF. The rearrangement joins TRDV1 to TRDJ1; TRDD3 matches at 9 bases. The CDR3 runs to 23 residues. The ends lost 0 bases at V and 4 bases at J; junction bases unmatched: 27. CDR1 is TSWWSYY, CDR2 QGS, per germline.

As concerns this clone: A far larger clone lies a single base away; this is likely a read error. Written as DNA, the CDR3 is TGTGCTCTTGGGGAACTGCGGGGATTGTGTAAACTCATCTTT. Its translation: CALGELRGLCKLIF. V usage is TRDV1 and J usage is TRDJ1, with D possibly TRDD3 on 6 matching bases. CDR3 length equals 14 residues. Germline V CDR1 and CDR2: TSWWSYY, QGS. Deletions cut 0 bases from V and 7 bases from J, with 12 bases between.

The V gene is TRDV1; the J gene was not called; the tabulated D call, TRDD2, remains unverified against the DNA. The CDR3 has 34 residues. The germline V gene has CDR1 TSWWSYY and CDR2 QGS. CDR3 residues: CALRAFLRCTHQMYPQTLNTEGTMKHISIKTLFF. CDR3 DNA: TGTGCTCTTCGGGCCTTCCTACGGTGTACCCACCAAATGTATCCCCAGACACTAAACACAGAAGGCACAATGAAACACATCAGTATAAAAACCCTCTTCTTC.

The V segment is TRDV1, and no J call was made; the table's D call, TRDD3, has no DNA check behind it. The CDR3 is 21 residues long. The germline CDR1 and CDR2 sequences are TSWWSYY and QGS. The CDR3 protein is CALGDPSQGTMKHISIKTLFF. The CDR3 region has the DNA TGTGCTCTTGGGGATCCTTCGCAAGGCACAATGAAACACATCAGTATAAAAACCCTCTTCTTC.

The CDR3: CACDTVGGGDIAQSTDKLIF. The CDR3 bases are TGTGCCTGTGACACCGTAGGCGGGGGGGACATAGCCCAATCCACCGATAAACTCATCTTT. V and J are TRDV2 and TRDJ1; possible D gene TRDD3, 6 bases. V was pared by 0 bases and J by 1 base, with 26 bases between. The length of the CDR3 is 20 residues. Germline CDR1 GEAIGNYY, CDR2 EKD.